This record looks at one T cell receptor beta chain sequence and its context. As yet, its antigen is unknown. Time point given: newly diagnosed, previously untreated cHL patient sample. Serving as comparison were PBMCs from newly diagnosed, untreated classical Hodgkin lymphoma, which were sequenced alongside the relapsed/refractory trial patients. The sample comes from a study of PD-1 blockade in classical Hodgkin lymphoma. Trimming stripped 5 bases from V and 5 bases from J, with 13 bases between. Germline loops: CDR1 SEHNR, CDR2 FQNEAQ (reference sequence). The CDR3 contains 13 residues. Using immunoSEQ multiplex PCR, the repertoire was profiled, and TCRdb retains in-frame clones only, with some absent. The sample has around 26,000 clones, roughly 94% seen once; the top ten hold about 3.9%. Study results and caveats: At baseline, newly diagnosed patients reportedly showed less TCR diversity than healthy donors. What caused the repertoire differences, perhaps disease activity or prior therapy, remains undefined.

The specimen sequenced was peripheral blood mononuclear cells (PBMCs). This chain connects TRBV7-9 to TRBJ2-7; tentative D call: TRBD2 (5 bases). The sequence derives from a human donor with classical Hodgkin lymphoma. The CDR3 bases are TGTGCCAGCAGCCAACCCCTAGCAGACGAGCAGTACTTC. This translates into CASSQPLADEQYF.